This TCR beta chain was sequenced for a study of blood T cell repertoires in COVID-19. Looking at the study overall: The United States, Italy and Spain were the sources of the acute and convalescent COVID-19 samples. T cells, B-cell-depleted T cells, or PBMCs supplied cDNA or gDNA.

J lost 2 bases, V lost 3 bases, and 3 bases had no gene match. Germline V gives CDR1 LNHDA, CDR2 SQIVND (reference sequence). The CDR3 consists of 15 residues. Original methodology: Nucleated cell number was recorded as an estimate derived from reference gene primer amplification. Clones were sequenced by immunoSEQ multiplex PCR, and TCRdb holds only the in-frame ones, with some missing. V and J calls and clone size are as listed in that table; D and trimming were resolved from the DNA. This table holds approximately 200,000 clones, about nine tenths found once. This sequence joins TRBV19 and TRBJ2-7; 11 bases line up with TRBD2. The TCR comes from a man aged 25-45 years with acute or convalescent COVID-19. Material: peripheral blood. CDR3 sequence: CASSMGTSGPYEQYF. Here the CDR3 DNA reads TGTGCCAGTAGTATGGGGACTAGCGGACCCTACGAGCAGTACTTC. Using reference TRBV19 and TRBJ2-7 for the parts outside the CDR3, the full variable domain is DGGITQSPKYLFRKEGQNVTLSCEQNLNHDAMYWYRQDPGQGLRLIYYSQIVNDFQKGDIAEGYSVSREKKESFPLTVTSAQKNPTAFYLCASSMGTSGPYEQYFGPGTRLTVT.